One sample yielded the 5 T cell receptor beta chains listed below, sequenced in a study of CD8 T cells in Susac syndrome. Reverse transcription of 0.5 to 1 ug RNA was performed with random hexamers. TCRdb redid the calling of the immunoSEQ multiplex PCR reads with MiXCR, one entry per CDR3 protein. The data hold about 69,000 distinct CDR3 sequences, with around 95% observed a single time. The sample consisted of CD8+ T cells from PBMCs. The receptors shown here come from a human donor in good health.

The genes are TRBV5-1 and TRBJ1-1, with D hard to call. CDR1 is SGHRS and CDR2 is YFSETQ in the germline V gene. V was clipped by 5 bases and J by 3 bases, with 14 bases between them. This CDR3 has 14 amino acids. DNA of the CDR3: TGCGCCAGCAGGGGTCCGGGTTTTGACACTGAAGCTTTCTTT. Translated: CASRGPGFDTEAFF.

This sequence joins TRBV29-1 and TRBJ1-1; D not certain. The germline V and J ends were trimmed by 7 bases and 1 base, with 10 bases remaining between them. This CDR3 comprises 12 residues. CDR1 is SQVTM and CDR2 is ANQGSEA in the germline V gene. The CDR3 sequence: CSALVENTEAFF. CDR3 bases: TGCAGCGCTTTGGTAGAGAACACTGAAGCTTTCTTT. Full variable domain (missing parts from reference TRBV29-1 and TRBJ1-1): SAVISQKPSRDICQRGTSLTIQCQVDSQVTMMFWYRQQPGQSLTLIATANQGSEATYESGFVIDKFPISRPNLTFSTLTVSNMSPEDSSIYLCSALVENTEAFFGQGTRLTVV.

V is TRBV25-1 and J is TRBJ2-2, with a tentative D call TRBD1 (6 bases). V shed 1 base and J shed 0 bases, with 6 bases lying between them. Per the germline V gene, CDR1 is MGHDK and CDR2 is SYGVNS. The CDR3 runs to 15 residues. The CDR3 DNA is TGTGCCAGCAGTGAATGGACAGCGAACACCGGGGAGCTGTTTTTT. This codes for CASSEWTANTGELFF. The whole variable domain, filled in from reference TRBV25-1 and TRBJ2-2, reads EADIYQTPRYLVIGTGKKITLECSQTMGHDKMYWYQQDPGMELHLIHYSYGVNSTEKGDLSSESTVSRIRTEHFPLTLESARPSHTSQYLCASSEWTANTGELFFGEGSRLTVL.

This chain joins TRBV29-1 and TRBJ2-2, with D unclear. The germline V gene has CDR1 SQVTM and CDR2 ANQGSEA. The CDR3 length is 14 residues. Trimming took off 1 base at V and 6 bases at J, with 12 bases between the two ends. CDR3 bases: TGCAGCGTTGAAGGGTTAGGGCTAGCCGGGGAGCTGTTTTTT. Translated, it gives CSVEGLGLAGELFF.

The J gene is TRBJ1-1, the V gene TRBV23-1; 8 positions agree with TRBD1. TRBV23-1 is treated as an ORF (open reading frame) with a function not yet certain. The J segment lost 1 base and the V segment lost 2 bases, leaving 12 bases of the junction unmatched. CDR3 size: 18 residues. CDR3 sequence (DNA): TGCGCCAGCAGTCAACCCGGACAGGGACAAGCCACGAACACTGAAGCTTTCTTT. Translation gives CASSQPGQGQATNTEAFF.